A selection of T cell receptor beta chains follows, all from one sample in a study of radiotherapy plus CTLA-4 blockade in lung cancer. Data came from immunoSEQ multiplex PCR; TCRdb stores just in-frame clones and leaves some out. The sample has roughly 80,000 clones; under 75% are singletons. The sample was peripheral blood, taken from a patient treated with radiotherapy plus ipilimumab. The receptors here all came from a human donor with non-small cell lung cancer whose response to radiotherapy plus ipilimumab could not be evaluated. Both conserved end residues are part of each CDR3. The D gene is left open where the match is weak. Only some rows state a clone size, as once, few, many or a class for expanded clones.

TRBJ1-1 | TRBD1 | TRBV7-3 | NA | TGTGCCAGCAGCTTATCGGGGACAGCAGGCACTGAAGCTTTCTTT | CASSLSGTAGTEAFF
TRBJ2-3 | NA | TRBV7-5 | NA | TGTGTCAGAAGCTTAGGCTCTTCAGGGAACGACACAGATACGCAGTATTTT | CVRSLGSSGNDTDTQYF
TRBJ2-5 | NA | TRBV6-1 | NA | TGTGCCAGCAGCGCTCCCAGGGGCGCACCGGAGACCCAGTACTTC | CASSAPRGAPETQYF
TRBJ2-3 | NA | TRBV2 | NA | TGTGCCAGCGGTGAGCCGGGTACGCAGTATTTT | CASGEPGTQYF
TRBJ2-7 | NA | TRBV6-1 | once | TGTGCCAGCAGTTACACCTACGAGCAGTACTTC | CASSYTYEQYF
TRBJ2-1 | TRBD2 | TRBV4-1 | NA | TGCGCCAGCAGATTCCGGCTAGCGGGGGGGAAATACAATGAGCAGTTCTTC | CASRFRLAGGKYNEQFF
TRBJ1-1 | TRBD1 | TRBV2 | NA | TGTGCCAGCAGTGAAGTGGGACAGGGGCGCGGTACTGAAGCTTTCTTT | CASSEVGQGRGTEAFF
TRBJ1-6 | NA | TRBV6-5 | NA | TGTGCCAGCAGGGCGACAGGAGAGATTAATTCACCCCTCCACTTT | CASRATGEINSPLHF
TRBJ2-5 | TRBD1 | TRBV7-8 | NA | TGTGCCAGCAGCCCAGAGGGGACAGGGGGAATCGAGACCCAGTACTTC | CASSPEGTGGIETQYF
TRBJ2-3 | NA | TRBV5-1 | NA | TGCGCCAGCTCCCCGACTACCTACACAGATACGCAGTATTTT | CASSPTTYTDTQYF
TRBJ1-1 | NA | TRBV9 | NA | TGTGCCAGCAGCGTAGATCAGGGGATCCGGGAAGCTTTCTTT | CASSVDQGIREAFF
TRBJ2-1 | TRBD2 | TRBV2 | NA | TGTGCCAGCAGTGTCTTCGCGGGAGAACCCGATGAGCAGTTCTTC | CASSVFAGEPDEQFF
TRBJ2-3 | NA | TRBV9 | NA | TGTGCCAGCAGCGTAGCCCCTGACACGGATACGCAGTATTTT | CASSVAPDTDTQYF
TRBJ2-3 | TRBD2 | TRBV28 | NA | TGTGCCAGCAGTCGACTAGCGGGATCGGGGGGGGATACGCAGTATTTT | CASSRLAGSGGDTQYF
TRBJ2-7 | NA | TRBV6-1 | few | TGTGCCAGCAGTCATTTTATGGAGGAGCAGTACTTC | CASSHFMEEQYF
TRBJ1-1 | TRBD1 | TRBV5-1 | NA | TGCGCCAGCAGCCCGGGACAGGGTGGAGGAACTGAAGCTTTCTTT | CASSPGQGGGTEAFF
TRBJ1-4 | TRBD1 | TRBV5-1 | NA | TGCGCCAGCAGCACCGGGACAGGGGAAGAAAAACTGTTTTTT | CASSTGTGEEKLFF
TRBJ2-3 | NA | TRBV20-1 | NA | TGCAGTGCGGGCGCGGATACGCAGTATTTT | CSAGADTQYF
TRBJ2-2 | NA | TRBV5-1 | NA | TGCGCCAGCAGCTTGGATGTAGCCACCGGGGAGCTGTTTTTT | CASSLDVATGELFF
TRBJ2-7 | NA | TRBV28 | NA | TGTGCCAGCAGCCTCGGACAGGCTGGGGGGGAGCAGTACTTC | CASSLGQAGGEQYF
TRBJ2-7 | TRBD2 | TRBV15 | NA | TGTGCCACCAGCAGGAGGGTGACTAGCGGGAGGCCCCACGAGCAGTACTTC | CATSRRVTSGRPHEQYF
TRBJ1-2 | NA | TRBV6-5 | NA | TGTGCCAGCAGTTACTCCACGTACAGGGACTACACCTTC | CASSYSTYRDYTF
TRBJ1-1 | NA | TRBV7-9 | NA | TGTGCCAGCAGCGTGCACAGGGACGACACTGAAGCTTTCTTT | CASSVHRDDTEAFF